This is a list of T cell receptor beta chains from one sample in a study of Ad26.COV2.S vaccination and SARS-CoV-2 variants. Clones were read by immunoSEQ multiplex PCR, and TCRdb kept only the in-frame ones, dropping some. The sample records 300,000 to 400,000 clones, 90% being singletons. This material consisted of peripheral blood, taken in a trial of Ad26.COV2.S vaccine versus placebo. The receptors were sampled from a person between 18 and 65 years old who received the Ad26.COV2.S COVID-19 vaccine or a placebo. The CDR3 runs from the conserved cysteine through the conserved F or W. Each record gives: D gene, J gene, V gene, CDR3 protein, CDR3 DNA. The D gene is left open where the match is weak.

d_call: .
j_call: TRBJ1-1
v_call: TRBV5-4
cdr3_aa: CASSSNDGQNTEAFF
cdr3_nt: TGTGCCAGCAGCTCTAACGACGGTCAGAACACTGAAGCTTTCTTT

d_call: .
j_call: TRBJ2-2
v_call: TRBV5-1
cdr3_aa: CASSLYTGELFF
cdr3_nt: TGCGCCAGCAGCTTATACACCGGGGAGCTGTTTTTT

d_call: .
j_call: TRBJ1-3
v_call: TRBV18
cdr3_aa: CASSPGGPDLGNTIYF
cdr3_nt: TGTGCCAGCTCACCCGGGGGCCCAGACCTCGGAAACACCATATATTTT

d_call: .
j_call: TRBJ1-2
v_call: TRBV6-6
cdr3_aa: CASSYTTDSTHGYTF
cdr3_nt: TGTGCCAGCAGTTACACCACGGACAGTACCCATGGCTACACCTTC

d_call: .
j_call: TRBJ2-7
v_call: TRBV12-5
cdr3_aa: CASGLDVRTYEQYF
cdr3_nt: TGTGCTAGTGGTTTGGACGTCAGGACCTACGAGCAGTACTTC

d_call: .
j_call: TRBJ1-2
v_call: TRBV4-3
cdr3_aa: CASSQEGAHTSYGYTF
cdr3_nt: TGCGCCAGCAGCCAAGAGGGGGCACATACCTCCTATGGCTACACCTTC

d_call: .
j_call: TRBJ1-2
v_call: TRBV4-3
cdr3_aa: CASSQEESGSYGYTF
cdr3_nt: TGCGCCAGCAGCCAAGAAGAATCGGGTTCGTACGGCTACACCTTC

d_call: .
j_call: TRBJ1-1
v_call: TRBV11-2
cdr3_aa: CASSLGGRVTEAFF
cdr3_nt: TGTGCCAGCAGCTTAGGCGGACGGGTCACTGAAGCTTTCTTT

d_call: .
j_call: TRBJ2-1
v_call: TRBV7-3
cdr3_aa: CASSLGGLGVNEQFF
cdr3_nt: TGTGCCAGCAGCTTAGGGGGCCTCGGAGTAAATGAGCAGTTCTTC

d_call: TRBD2
j_call: TRBJ2-2
v_call: TRBV7-2
cdr3_aa: CASSLRRMGLDAGELFF
cdr3_nt: TGTGCCAGCAGCTTAAGAAGAATGGGACTAGACGCCGGGGAGCTGTTTTTT

d_call: TRBD1
j_call: TRBJ2-7
v_call: TRBV6-5
cdr3_aa: CASSSPGQTYEQYF
cdr3_nt: TGTGCCAGCAGTTCCCCGGGACAGACTTACGAGCAGTACTTC